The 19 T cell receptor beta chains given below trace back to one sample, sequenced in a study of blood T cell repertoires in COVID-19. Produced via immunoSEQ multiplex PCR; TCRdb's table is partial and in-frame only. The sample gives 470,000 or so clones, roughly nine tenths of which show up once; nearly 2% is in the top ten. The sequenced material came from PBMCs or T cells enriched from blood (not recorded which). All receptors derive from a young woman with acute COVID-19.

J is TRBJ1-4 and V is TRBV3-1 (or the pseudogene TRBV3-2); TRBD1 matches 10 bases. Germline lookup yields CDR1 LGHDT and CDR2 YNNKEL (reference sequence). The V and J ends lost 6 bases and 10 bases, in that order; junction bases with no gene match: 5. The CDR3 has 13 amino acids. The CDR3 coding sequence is TGTGCCAGCAGTCGGGACAGGGGAGGAAAACTGTTTTTT. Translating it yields CASSRDRGGKLFF.

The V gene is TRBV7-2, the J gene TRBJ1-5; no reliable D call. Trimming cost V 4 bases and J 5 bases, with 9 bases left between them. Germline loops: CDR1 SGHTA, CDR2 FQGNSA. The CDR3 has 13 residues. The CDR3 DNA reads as TGTGCCAGCAGCTCGCAAACGGATCAGCCCCAGCATTTT. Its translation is CASSSQTDQPQHF.

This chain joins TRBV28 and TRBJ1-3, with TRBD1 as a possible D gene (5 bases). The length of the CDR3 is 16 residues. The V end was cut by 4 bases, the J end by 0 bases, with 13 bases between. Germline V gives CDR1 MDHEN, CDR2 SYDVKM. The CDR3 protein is CASSSKRTLSGNTIYF. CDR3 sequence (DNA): TGTGCCAGCAGTTCCAAAAGGACACTCTCTGGAAACACCATATATTTT.

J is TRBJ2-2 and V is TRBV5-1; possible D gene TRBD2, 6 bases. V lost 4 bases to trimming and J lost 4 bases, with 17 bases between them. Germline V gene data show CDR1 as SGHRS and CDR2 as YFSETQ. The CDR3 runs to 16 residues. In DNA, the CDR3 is TGCGCCAGCAGCCTCGCCGGGACTCGGACCACCGGGGAGCTGTTTTTT. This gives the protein CASSLAGTRTTGELFF.

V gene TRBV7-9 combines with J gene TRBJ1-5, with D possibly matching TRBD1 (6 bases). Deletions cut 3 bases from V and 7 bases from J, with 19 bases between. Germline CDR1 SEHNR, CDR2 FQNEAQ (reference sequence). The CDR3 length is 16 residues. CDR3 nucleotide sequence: TGTGCCAGCAGCTTCGTCGCTGGGGGCTCGGGGCAGCCCCAGCATTTT. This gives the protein CASSFVAGGSGQPQHF.

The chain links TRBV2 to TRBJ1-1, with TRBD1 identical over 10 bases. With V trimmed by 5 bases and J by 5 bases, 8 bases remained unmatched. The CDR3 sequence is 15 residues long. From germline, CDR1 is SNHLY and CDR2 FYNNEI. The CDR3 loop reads CASSPLDRGGTEAFF. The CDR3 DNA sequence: TGTGCCAGCAGTCCTTTGGACAGGGGGGGGACTGAAGCTTTCTTT.

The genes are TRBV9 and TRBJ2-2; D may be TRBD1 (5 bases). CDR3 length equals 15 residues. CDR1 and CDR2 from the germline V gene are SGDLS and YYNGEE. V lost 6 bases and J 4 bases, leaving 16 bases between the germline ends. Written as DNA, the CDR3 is TGTGCCAGCAAACGGACGGACACATTCACCGGGGAGCTGTTTTTT. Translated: CASKRTDTFTGELFF.

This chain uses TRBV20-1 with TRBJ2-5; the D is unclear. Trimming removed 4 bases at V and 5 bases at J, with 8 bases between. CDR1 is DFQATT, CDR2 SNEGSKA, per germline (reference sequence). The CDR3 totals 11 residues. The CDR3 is CSATPSETQYF. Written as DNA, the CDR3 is TGCAGTGCTACCCCTAGTGAGACCCAGTACTTC.

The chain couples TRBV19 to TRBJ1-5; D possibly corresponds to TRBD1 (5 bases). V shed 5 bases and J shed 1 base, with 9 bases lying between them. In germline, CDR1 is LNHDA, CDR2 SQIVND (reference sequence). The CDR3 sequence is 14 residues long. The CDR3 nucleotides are TGTGCCAGTAGTTCGGGGGTGAGCAATCAGCCCCAGCATTTT. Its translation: CASSSGVSNQPQHF.

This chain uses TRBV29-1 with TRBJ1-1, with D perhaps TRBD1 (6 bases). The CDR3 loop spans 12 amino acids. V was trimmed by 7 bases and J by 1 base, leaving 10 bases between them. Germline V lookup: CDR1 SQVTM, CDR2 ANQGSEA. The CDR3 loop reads CSGDNQNTEAFF. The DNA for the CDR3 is TGCAGCGGGGACAACCAGAACACTGAAGCTTTCTTT.

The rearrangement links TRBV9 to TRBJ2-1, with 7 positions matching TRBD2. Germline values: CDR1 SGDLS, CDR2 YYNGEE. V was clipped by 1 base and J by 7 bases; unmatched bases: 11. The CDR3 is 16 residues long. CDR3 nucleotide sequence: TGTGCCAGCAGCGTACCCCCAGGGACTACCTCAAATGAGCAGTTCTTC. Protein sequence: CASSVPPGTTSNEQFF.

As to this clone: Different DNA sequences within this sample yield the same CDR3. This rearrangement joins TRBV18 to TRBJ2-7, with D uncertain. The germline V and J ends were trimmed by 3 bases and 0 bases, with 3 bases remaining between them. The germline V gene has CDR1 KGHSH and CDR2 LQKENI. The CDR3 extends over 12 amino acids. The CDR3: CASSPSSYEQYF. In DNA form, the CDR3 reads TGTGCCAGCTCACCGAGCTCCTACGAGCAGTACTTC.

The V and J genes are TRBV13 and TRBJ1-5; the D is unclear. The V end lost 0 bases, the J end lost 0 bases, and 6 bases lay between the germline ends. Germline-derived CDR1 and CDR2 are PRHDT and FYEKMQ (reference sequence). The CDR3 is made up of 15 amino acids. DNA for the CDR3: TGTGCCAGCAGCTTAGGACGGGATAGCAATCAGCCCCAGCATTTT. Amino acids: CASSLGRDSNQPQHF.

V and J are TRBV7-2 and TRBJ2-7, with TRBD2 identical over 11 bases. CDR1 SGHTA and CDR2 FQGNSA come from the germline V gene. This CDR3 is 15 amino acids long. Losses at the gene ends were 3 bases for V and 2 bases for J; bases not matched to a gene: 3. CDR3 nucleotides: TGTGCCAGCAGCTTTATAGCGGGAGGGCCCTACGAGCAGTACTTC. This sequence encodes CASSFIAGGPYEQYF. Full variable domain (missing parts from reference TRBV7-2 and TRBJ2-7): GAGVSQSPSNKVTEKGKDVELRCDPISGHTALYWYRQSLGQGLEFLIYFQGNSAPDKSGLPSDRFSAERTGGSVSTLTIQRTQQEDSAVYLCASSFIAGGPYEQYFGPGTRLTVT.

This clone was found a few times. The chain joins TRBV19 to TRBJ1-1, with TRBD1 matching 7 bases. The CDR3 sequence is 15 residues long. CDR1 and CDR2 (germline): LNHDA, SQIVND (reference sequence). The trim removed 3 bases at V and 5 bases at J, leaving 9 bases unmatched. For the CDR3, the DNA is TGTGCCAGTAGTATCGTCAGGACAGGCGCAACTGAAGCTTTCTTT. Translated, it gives CASSIVRTGATEAFF.

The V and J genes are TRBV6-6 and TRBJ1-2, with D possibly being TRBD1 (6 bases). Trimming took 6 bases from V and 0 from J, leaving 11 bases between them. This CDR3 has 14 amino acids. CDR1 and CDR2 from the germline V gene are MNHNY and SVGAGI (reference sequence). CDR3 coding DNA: TGTGCCAGCAGGGAGACAGGTACTAACTATGGCTACACCTTC. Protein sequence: CASRETGTNYGYTF.

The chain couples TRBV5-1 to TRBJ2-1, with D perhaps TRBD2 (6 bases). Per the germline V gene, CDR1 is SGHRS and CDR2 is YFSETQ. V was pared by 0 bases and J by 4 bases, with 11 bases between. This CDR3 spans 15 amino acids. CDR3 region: CASSLAGAGYNEQFF. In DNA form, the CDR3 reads TGCGCCAGCAGCTTGGCCGGGGCGGGGTACAATGAGCAGTTCTTC.

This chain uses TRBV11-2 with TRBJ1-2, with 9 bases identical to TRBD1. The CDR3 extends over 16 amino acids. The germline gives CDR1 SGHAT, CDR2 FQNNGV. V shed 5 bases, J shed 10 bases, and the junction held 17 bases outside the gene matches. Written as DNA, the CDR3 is TGTGCCAGCAGCACGGGACAGGGTGAGGCAAAATTAGTCTACACCTTC. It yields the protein CASSTGQGEAKLVYTF.

This chain's CDR3 is CATRFAPDTLAGGAQETQYF. The CDR3 nucleotides read TGTGCCACCAGGTTCGCTCCTGATACCTTAGCGGGGGGGGCACAAGAGACCCAGTACTTC. The chain is built from TRBV15 and TRBJ2-5; 11 nucleotides match TRBD2. The CDR3 consists of 20 residues. Trimming took 6 bases from V and 2 from J; bases not matched to a gene: 20. CDR1 and CDR2 from the germline V gene are LNHNV and YYDKDF (reference sequence).